The 13 T cell receptor beta chains in this list originate from one sample, sequenced in a study of cytomegalovirus exposure and HLA in healthy donors. PCR was performed using 60 Vbeta and 13 Jbeta primers. The data were produced by immunoSEQ multiplex PCR, yet TCRdb's version contains in-frame clones alone and is incomplete. The data contain 95,000 to 150,000 clones, roughly 80% of them singletons. The sample taken for sequencing was PBMCs. The receptors come from a middle-aged woman in good health and CMV-seronegative.

CDR3: CASTLGGSEVGELFF. CDR3 sequence (DNA): TGTGCCAGCACCCTCGGGGGGAGTGAGGTCGGGGAGCTGTTTTTT. The rearrangement links TRBV5-4 to TRBJ2-2; 7 bases are a match to TRBD2. The CDR3 has 15 residues. V trimming: 6 bases; J trimming: 7 bases; junction bases outside the gene matches: 12. Germline CDR1 reads SGHNT; CDR2 reads YYREEE (reference sequence). Supplemented by reference TRBV5-4 and TRBJ2-2, the full variable domain reads ETGVTQSPTHLIKTRGQQVTLRCSSQSGHNTVSWYQQALGQGPQFIFQYYREEENGRGNFPPRFSGLQFPNYSSELNVNALELDDSALYLCASTLGGSEVGELFFGEGSRLTVL.

Here the CDR3 reads CASSAPGQGASGANVLTF. As DNA, the CDR3 is TGTGCCAGCAGTGCCCCGGGACAGGGGGCTTCTGGGGCCAACGTCCTGACTTTC. The V call is TRBV6-1, the J call TRBJ2-6; TRBD1 matches at 12 bases. V dropped 4 bases and J dropped 1; count of bases not matched to a gene: 5. The CDR3 contains 18 residues. Per germline, CDR1 MNHNS and CDR2 SASEGT.

The gene calls are TRBV2 and TRBJ2-5; 9 positions agree with TRBD2. The DNA end is a closer match to TRBJ2-7, so the J assignment may be wrong. This CDR3 comprises 14 residues. The germline V gene has CDR1 SNHLY and CDR2 FYNNEI. CDR3 residues: CASRRAGGTYEQYF. CDR3 coding DNA: TGTGCCAGCAGGAGAGCGGGGGGTACCTACGAGCAGTACTTC.

The genes are TRBV11-2 and TRBJ2-3; 9 bases match TRBD2. Trimming removed 4 bases from V and 4 bases from J; junction bases left unmatched: 15. Looked up from germline, CDR1 is SGHAT and CDR2 is FQNNGV. CDR3 length: 18 residues. The CDR3 DNA reads as TGTGCCAGCAGCTCCGGGCGCGGGCGGGGGGGCCGCGCAGATACGCAGTATTTT. Its protein is CASSSGRGRGGRADTQYF.

Notes on this clone: At one end, the junction sequence differs from germline, possibly due to a read error. The chain has TRBV7-9 and TRBJ1-1; D call uncertain. The CDR3 has 14 residues. Germline V gene sequence: CDR1 SEHNR, CDR2 FQNEAQ (reference sequence). CDR3 region: CSSSLEQMNTEAFF. CDR3 sequence (DNA): TGTTCCAGCAGCTTAGAACAAATGAACACTGAAGCTTTCTTT.

The chain combines TRBV5-1 with TRBJ2-7; TRBD2 aligns across 12 bases. Germline V gene lookup returns CDR1 SGHRS and CDR2 YFSETQ. Trimming took 4 bases from V and 0 from J; bases not matched to a gene: 5. This CDR3 has 16 amino acids. The CDR3 sequence is CASSPGLAGSSYEQYF. CDR3 DNA: TGCGCCAGCAGCCCCGGACTAGCGGGAAGCTCCTACGAGCAGTACTTC.

J is TRBJ2-5 and V is TRBV5-1; 10 bases agree with TRBD2. In germline, CDR1 is SGHRS, CDR2 YFSETQ. The CDR3 runs to 15 residues. V shed 5 bases and J 2 bases; nucleotides not matched to a gene: 6. The CDR3 DNA sequence: TGCGCCAGCAGACTCAGCGGGAGGGCGCAAGAGACCCAGTACTTC. This sequence encodes CASRLSGRAQETQYF. Full variable domain (rest looked up from reference TRBV5-1 and TRBJ2-5): KAGVTQTPRYLIKTRGQQVTLSCSPISGHRSVSWYQQTPGQGLQFLFEYFSETQRNKGNFPGRFSGRQFSNSRSEMNVSTLELGDSALYLCASRLSGRAQETQYFGPGTRLLVL.

This clone was observed a handful of times. CDR3 nucleotides: TGCGCCAGCAGCCAAGATGTCGGTTCGAGCTCCTACGAGCAGTACTTC. This gives the protein CASSQDVGSSSYEQYF. The genes are TRBV4-3 and TRBJ2-7; D is unresolved. This CDR3 spans 16 amino acids. Per germline, CDR1 LGHNA and CDR2 YSLEER. Trimming pared 0 bases from V and 0 bases from J, leaving 12 bases between.

The chain couples TRBV5-4 to TRBJ2-6; D ambiguous. V lost 4 bases and J 4 bases, leaving 18 bases between the germline ends. The length of the CDR3 is 17 residues. Germline loops: CDR1 SGHNT, CDR2 YYREEE (reference sequence). The CDR3 coding sequence is TGTGCCAGCAGCCCCCAACTCGGGTCGGCGGGGGCCAACGTCCTGACTTTC. It translates to CASSPQLGSAGANVLTF.

This clone was counted between two and nine times. V gene TRBV9 combines with J gene TRBJ1-3; D remains unclear. Germline lookup yields CDR1 SGDLS and CDR2 YYNGEE. The CDR3 contains 15 residues. V dropped 0 bases and J dropped 0 bases, with 7 bases sitting between them. CDR3 sequence (DNA): TGTGCCAGCAGCGTAGGTAGCTTCTCTGGAAACACCATATATTTT. Protein sequence: CASSVGSFSGNTIYF.

The V call is TRBV5-4, the J call TRBJ2-1, with 16 bases matching TRBD2. CDR1 is SGHNT and CDR2 is YYREEE in the germline V gene (reference sequence). CDR3 length: 16 residues. V gave up 3 bases and J gave up 4 bases; unmatched junction bases: 1. The CDR3 sequence is CASSWGLAGGYNEQFF. CDR3 nucleotides: TGTGCCAGCAGCTGGGGACTAGCGGGGGGGTACAATGAGCAGTTCTTC.

The J gene is TRBJ1-2, the V gene TRBV18; D is unclear. Per germline, CDR1 KGHSH and CDR2 LQKENI. The CDR3 is 12 amino acids. V dropped 3 bases and J dropped 5 bases, with 7 bases sitting between them. In DNA form, the CDR3 reads TGTGCCAGCTCACCGAGTGCTTATGGCTACACCTTC. This gives the protein CASSPSAYGYTF.

V is TRBV19 and J is TRBJ2-7, with 9 bases aligning to TRBD1. Germline lookup yields CDR1 LNHDA and CDR2 SQIVND (reference sequence). This CDR3 has 14 residues. The V segment lost 5 bases and the J segment 3 bases; nucleotides outside the gene matches: 5. CDR3 residues: CASSPPGQGYEQYF. The CDR3, as DNA: TGTGCCAGTAGTCCTCCGGGACAGGGCTACGAGCAGTACTTC.